What follows are 14 T cell receptor beta chains derived from one specimen sequenced in a study of T-cell reconstitution after alpha-beta-depleted transplantation in children (dated by TCRdb to 2015 to 2016). The label giving this sample's treatment or condition can be read as: allogeneic hematopoietic cell transplantation with graft depleted of TCRalphabeta T cells and CD19 B cells. Library method: PCR. This sample was sequenced with an Illumina HiSeq 2500. Molecular barcoding was employed in the preparation of TCR libraries, with unique molecular identifiers being used to normalize TCRbeta repertoire quantification. TCRdb cleaned the public reads at Q25 with fastp, built clones with MiXCR and kept in-frame beta chains. Entries are consolidated by CDR3 protein sequence, retaining the most common genes and DNA. In this sample the table shows some 840,000 distinct CDR3 sequences, 15% to 20% of which occur a single time. The ten largest clones add up to under 6% of the sample.

The sequencing used PBMCs, mostly from graft donor cells, collected 360 days after TCRalphabeta/CD19-depleted stem cell transplant. The origin of the receptors is a male patient between 10 and 17 years old who had a stem cell transplant for acute lymphoblastic leukemia, so the T cells may come from the graft donor.

The chain recombines TRBV27 with TRBJ2-5; perhaps TRBD2 as D (6 bases). Per the germline V gene, CDR1 is MNHEY and CDR2 is SMNVEV (reference sequence). V dropped 3 bases and J dropped 4 bases, with 12 bases sitting between them. The CDR3 runs 14 residues. The CDR3 bases are TGTGCCAGCAGTTTGTGGGGGGTAGGAGAGACCCAGTACTTC. It translates to CASSLWGVGETQYF.

The rearrangement joins TRBV5-1 to TRBJ2-7, with D perhaps assigned TRBD1 or TRBD2 (5 bases each). Germline lookup yields CDR1 SGHRS and CDR2 YFSETQ. Trimming took off 2 bases at V and 4 bases at J, with 19 bases between the two ends. The CDR3 length is 16 residues. DNA for the CDR3: TGCGCCAGCAGCTTCTCGGGACGATACCCTCTTTACGAGCAGTACTTC. It codes for CASSFSGRYPLYEQYF.

This rearrangement joins TRBV7-9 to TRBJ2-1; TRBD2 matches at 8 bases. From germline, CDR1 is SEHNR and CDR2 FQNEAQ (reference sequence). J lost 3 bases, V lost 0 bases, and 7 bases had no gene match. The CDR3 is 17 amino acids. CDR3 coding DNA: TGTGCCAGCAGCTTAGCGTCGGCTAGCGGGTACTACAATGAGCAGTTCTTC. Its protein product is CASSLASASGYYNEQFF.

The J gene is TRBJ2-7, the V gene TRBV27; possibly TRBD1 for D (5 bases). Deletions cut 1 base from V and 2 bases from J, with 15 bases between. The germline CDR1 and CDR2 sequences are MNHEY and SMNVEV (reference sequence). The CDR3 runs 16 residues. In DNA, the CDR3 is TGTGCCAGCAGTTTATTAGGGGTTGGTTTGACCTACGAGCAGTACTTC. This encodes CASSLLGVGLTYEQYF.

J is TRBJ2-1 and V is TRBV5-1; no firm D call. Per the germline V gene, CDR1 is SGHRS and CDR2 is YFSETQ. The CDR3 has 17 residues. V lost 2 bases, J lost 0 bases, and 15 bases lay in between. CDR3 loop: CASSLPRLASSYNEQFF. CDR3 coding DNA: TGCGCCAGCAGCTTACCTCGACTGGCGAGCTCCTACAATGAGCAGTTCTTC.

The chain recombines TRBV5-6 with TRBJ2-7; TRBD2 matches at 10 bases. CDR3 size: 15 residues. From germline, CDR1 is SGHDT and CDR2 YYEEEE. V gave up 5 bases and J gave up 6 bases; unmatched junction bases: 11. CDR3 sequence reads: CASSRSGRAAIEQYF. CDR3 DNA sequence: TGTGCCAGCAGTCGGAGCGGGAGGGCCGCCATCGAGCAGTACTTC. The complete variable domain, with remaining parts taken from reference TRBV5-6 and TRBJ2-7, reads DAGVTQSPTHLIKTRGQQVTLRCSPKSGHDTVSWYQQALGQGPQFIFQYYEEEERQRGNFPDRFSGHQFPNYSSELNVNALLLGDSALYLCASSRSGRAAIEQYFGPGTRLTVT.

A few counts support this clonotype. The gene calls are TRBV5-1 and TRBJ2-7; TRBD2 aligns across 7 bases. This CDR3 region has 14 residues. J was trimmed by 2 bases and V by 6 bases; bases with no gene match: 8. The germline CDR1 and CDR2 sequences are SGHRS and YFSETQ. The CDR3 loop reads CASNPIAGAYEQYF. In nucleotides, the CDR3 is TGCGCCAGCAACCCTATAGCGGGTGCCTACGAGCAGTACTTC. The variable domain in full, completed from reference TRBV5-1 and TRBJ2-7, reads KAGVTQTPRYLIKTRGQQVTLSCSPISGHRSVSWYQQTPGQGLQFLFEYFSETQRNKGNFPGRFSGRQFSNSRSEMNVSTLELGDSALYLCASNPIAGAYEQYFGPGTRLTVT.

The V call is TRBV20-1, the J call TRBJ2-1; 10 nucleotides match TRBD2. This CDR3 has 15 residues. Germline loops: CDR1 DFQATT, CDR2 SNEGSKA (reference sequence). The V gene end was trimmed by 6 bases and the J gene end by 3 bases; junction bases not matched to a gene: 8. CDR3 sequence reads: CSAHGLAAFYNEQFF. The CDR3 nucleotides read TGCAGTGCCCATGGACTAGCGGCCTTCTACAATGAGCAGTTCTTC.

The rearrangement uses TRBV16 and TRBJ1-1; 10 bases fit TRBD1. This CDR3 is 18 amino acids long. Per the germline V gene, CDR1 is KGHSY and CDR2 is FQNENV. V lost 1 base to trimming and J lost 0 bases; unmatched junction nucleotides: 8. In nucleotides, the CDR3 is TGTGCCAGCAGCCAATGGGGACAGGGGTCACCCTTGAACACTGAAGCTTTCTTT. It encodes CASSQWGQGSPLNTEAFF.

Only a few counts were recorded for this clonotype. V and J are TRBV27 and TRBJ2-3; tentatively, D is TRBD2 (7 bases). The CDR3 runs 16 residues. The germline CDR1 and CDR2 sequences are MNHEY and SMNVEV (reference sequence). Trimming took 3 bases from V and 6 from J, leaving 19 bases between them. CDR3 loop: CASSFLGLGQGDTQYF. The CDR3 DNA reads as TGTGCCAGCAGTTTCCTTGGACTAGGGCAGGGGGATACGCAGTATTTT.

This clonotype was seen a few times. The genes are TRBV12-3 or TRBV12-4 and TRBJ2-7; TRBD1 matches 9 bases. The CDR3 sequence is 17 residues long. After removal of 3 bases from V and 4 bases from J, the junction contained 13 bases not matched to a gene. The CDR3 nucleotides read TGTGCCAGCAGTTTCGCGACAGGGGGAACCCCTACGTACGAGCAGTACTTC. Translation: CASSFATGGTPTYEQYF.

In this sample, this clonotype turned up many times. The CDR3 is CASSSSTGGSNEQFF. The DNA of the CDR3 is TGTGCCAGCAGCTCTTCGACAGGGGGGTCCAATGAGCAGTTCTTC. The J gene is TRBJ2-1, the V gene TRBV11-2; TRBD1 agrees at 9 bases. The CDR3 covers 15 residues. Germline V gene sequence: CDR1 SGHAT, CDR2 FQNNGV. With V trimmed by 4 bases and J by 6 bases, 7 bases remained unmatched.

Note on this clonotype: Germline is not matched at one junction end, which may reflect a read error. The J gene is TRBJ2-7, the V gene TRBV3-1; D is ambiguous. Germline loops: CDR1 LGHDT, CDR2 YNNKEL (reference sequence). The length of the CDR3 is 14 residues. The CDR3 sequence: CASSQDVRSYAQYF. In DNA, the CDR3 is TGTGCCAGCAGCCAAGATGTGCGGTCCTACGCGCAGTACTTC.

This clonotype was seen a few times. V and J are TRBV29-1 and TRBJ2-7; tentative D call: TRBD2 (6 bases). The CDR3 contains 13 residues. In germline, CDR1 is SQVTM, CDR2 ANQGSEA. Trimming stripped 6 bases from V and 3 bases from J, with 15 bases between. CDR3 nucleotide sequence: TGCAGCGTGGAGGGACTCCGGGACTACGAGCAGTACTTC. It specifies CSVEGLRDYEQYF.